The 20 T cell receptor beta chains reported below all come from one sample, sequenced in a study of radiation and T cells in renal cell carcinoma. TCRdb's table, derived via immunoSEQ multiplex PCR, lists solely in-frame clones and lacks some. The sample carries more than 15,000 clones, about three fifths recorded once. Indicated treatment: treatment-naive control, cytoreductive nephrectomy. Sequences were derived from tumor tissue, sampled from a patient whose treatment was nephrectomy without radiotherapy. The receptor set was obtained from a man aged 50-60 years with renal cell carcinoma.

This clone showed up just a few times. The chain employs TRBV4-3 and TRBJ1-5, with TRBD1 as a possible D gene (6 bases). Trimming removed 0 bases at V and 7 bases at J, with 13 bases between. The CDR3 length is 15 residues. Germline-derived CDR1 and CDR2 are LGHNA and YSLEER. The CDR3 coding sequence is TGCGCCAGCAGCCAAGATACTGGGGGCGGGCAGCCCCAGCATTTT. Translated: CASSQDTGGGQPQHF.

This rearrangement joins TRBV7-2 to TRBJ2-1; 9 bases are shared with TRBD2. V trimming: 5 bases; J trimming: 4 bases; junction bases outside the gene matches: 6. The germline gives CDR1 SGHTA, CDR2 FQGNSA. There are 15 residues in the CDR3. CDR3 region: CASSRLADVYNEQFF. In DNA, the CDR3 is TGTGCCAGCAGCAGACTAGCGGATGTATACAATGAGCAGTTCTTC.

The chain combines TRBV19 with TRBJ1-2; weak D call: TRBD1 (5 bases). The CDR3 loop spans 13 amino acids. The V end lost 2 bases, the J end lost 8 bases, and 12 bases lay between the germline ends. The germline CDR1 and CDR2 sequences are LNHDA and SQIVND (reference sequence). DNA for the CDR3: TGTGCCAGTAGTATAACGACAGTGCGCGGCTACACCTTC. The encoded protein is CASSITTVRGYTF.

This chain uses TRBV9 with TRBJ1-4; no reliable D call. Germline assignment: CDR1 SGDLS and CDR2 YYNGEE. V was shortened by 3 bases and J by 5 bases, with 8 bases between the two germline ends. The CDR3 consists of 13 residues. For the CDR3, the DNA is TGTGCCAGCAGCGCAACAGTAAATGAAAAACTGTTTTTT. It is translated as CASSATVNEKLFF.

About this clone itself: The same CDR3 also results from other DNA sequences found in this sample. The chain couples TRBV30 to TRBJ1-2, with 8 bases lining up with TRBD1. There are 13 residues in the CDR3. Germline CDR1 is GTSNPN and CDR2 is SVGIG (reference sequence). The junction had 5 bases not matched to a gene; V was cut back by 4 bases and J by 4 bases. The CDR3, as DNA: TGTGCCTGGACCAGGACAGGGCCCTATGGCTACACCTTC. It translates to CAWTRTGPYGYTF. Full variable domain (rest looked up from reference TRBV30 and TRBJ1-2): SQTIHQWPATLVQPVGSPLSLECTVEGTSNPNLYWYRQAAGRGLQLLFYSVGIGQISSEVPQNLSASRPQDRQFILSSKKLLLSDSGFYLCAWTRTGPYGYTFGSGTRLTVV.

The genes are TRBV6-1 and TRBJ1-3; D is undetermined. Per germline, CDR1 MNHNS and CDR2 SASEGT. The V end lost 4 bases, the J end lost 0 bases, and 16 bases lay between the germline ends. This CDR3 has 17 residues. The CDR3 sequence is CASSALLGPSSGNTIYF. CDR3 DNA: TGTGCCAGCAGTGCCCTATTGGGCCCCAGCTCTGGAAACACCATATATTTT.

The gene calls are TRBV5-1 and TRBJ2-3, with D uncertain. Germline CDR1 and CDR2: SGHRS and YFSETQ. The CDR3 sequence is 15 residues long. The germline V and J ends were trimmed by 4 bases and 1 base, with 13 bases remaining between them. The CDR3 bases are TGCGCCAGCAGCCCGATAGCAGAGGGCACAGATACGCAGTATTTT. This sequence encodes CASSPIAEGTDTQYF.

The chain carries TRBV19 and TRBJ1-1; TRBD1 aligns across 12 bases. The germline V gene has CDR1 LNHDA and CDR2 SQIVND (reference sequence). This CDR3 has 17 amino acids. J lost 5 bases, V lost 5 bases, and 12 bases had no gene match. The CDR3 DNA reads as TGTGCCAGTAGTCCCGGTGGGACAGGGGGCGGTTGGACTGAAGCTTTCTTT. It translates to CASSPGGTGGGWTEAFF.

The chain links TRBV5-8 to TRBJ1-5; 9 bases match TRBD1. This CDR3 region has 18 residues. CDR1 and CDR2 from the germline V gene are SGHTS and YDEGEE. V lost 4 bases to trimming and J lost 2 bases; unmatched junction nucleotides: 13. This CDR3 is CASSLPTGTGSGNQPQHF. In DNA form, the CDR3 reads TGTGCCAGCAGCCTCCCCACCGGGACAGGGAGCGGCAATCAGCCCCAGCATTTT.

This chain links TRBV28 with TRBJ1-4; D unclear. Germline lookup yields CDR1 MDHEN and CDR2 SYDVKM. The V gene lost 6 bases and the J gene lost 5 bases, with 10 bases spanning the gap. This CDR3 is 13 amino acids long. The CDR3 bases are TGTGCCAGCAGCTTCGGTAGAAATGAAAAACTGTTTTTT. This translates into CASSFGRNEKLFF. The complete variable domain, with remaining parts taken from reference TRBV28 and TRBJ1-4, reads DVKVTQSSRYLVKRTGEKVFLECVQDMDHENMFWYRQDPGLGLRLIYFSYDVKMKEKGDIPEGYSVSREKKERFSLILESASTNQTSMYLCASSFGRNEKLFFGSGTQLSVL.

This clone was detected a few times. V is TRBV19 and J is TRBJ2-1; no definite D call. The V gene's germline CDR1 is LNHDA and CDR2 SQIVND (reference sequence). V lost 1 base and J lost 6, with 13 bases in between. The CDR3 totals 15 residues. CDR3 nucleotide sequence: TGTGCCAGTAGTATAGGGTTGGCCCGTAGCAATGAGCAGTTCTTC. It specifies CASSIGLARSNEQFF. Looking up the rest from reference TRBV19 and TRBJ2-1 gives the full variable domain: DGGITQSPKYLFRKEGQNVTLSCEQNLNHDAMYWYRQDPGQGLRLIYYSQIVNDFQKGDIAEGYSVSREKKESFPLTVTSAQKNPTAFYLCASSIGLARSNEQFFGPGTRLTVL.

The chain has TRBV10-3 and TRBJ1-1; unclear D gene. The CDR3 runs 15 residues. V lost 1 base and J lost 4, with 13 bases in between. The germline gives CDR1 ENHRY, CDR2 SYGVKD. CDR3 loop: CAISELSSRVTEAFF. The CDR3 DNA reads TGTGCCATCAGTGAGTTGAGCTCTCGAGTCACTGAAGCTTTCTTT.

In this sample, this clone turned up many times. V is TRBV19 and J is TRBJ2-6, with a weak D call TRBD2 (5 bases). The V end was cut by 9 bases, the J end by 13 bases, with 16 bases between. CDR3 length: 12 amino acids. Germline assignment: CDR1 LNHDA and CDR2 SQIVND (reference sequence). CDR3 DNA sequence: TGTGCCAGCGGGGTCGAACCGCCAGTCCTGACTTTC. It encodes CASGVEPPVLTF.

This clone was picked up a small number of times. The chain uses TRBV30 and TRBJ2-5, with 9 positions matching TRBD1. Germline CDR1 reads GTSNPN; CDR2 reads SVGIG (reference sequence). The CDR3 loop spans 14 amino acids. The V gene end was trimmed by 3 bases and the J gene end by 5 bases; junction bases not matched to a gene: 7. This CDR3 is CAWSFTGGGETQYF. CDR3 nucleotides: TGTGCCTGGAGCTTTACAGGGGGCGGGGAGACCCAGTACTTC. Supplemented by reference TRBV30 and TRBJ2-5, the full variable domain reads SQTIHQWPATLVQPVGSPLSLECTVEGTSNPNLYWYRQAAGRGLQLLFYSVGIGQISSEVPQNLSASRPQDRQFILSSKKLLLSDSGFYLCAWSFTGGGETQYFGPGTRLLVL.

The chain has TRBV5-6 and TRBJ1-5; D is perhaps TRBD1 (6 bases). V lost 2 bases and J lost 6, with 15 bases in between. Germline V gene data show CDR1 as SGHDT and CDR2 as YYEEEE. The CDR3 is 15 amino acids. CDR3 DNA: TGTGCCAGCAGCTTAGGGAGGGGGGTCAGTCAGCCCCAGCATTTT. This translates into CASSLGRGVSQPQHF.

The chain employs TRBV28 and TRBJ2-1, with D hard to call. The CDR3 spans 13 residues. CDR1 and CDR2 from the germline V gene are MDHEN and SYDVKM. V was clipped by 6 bases and J by 8 bases, with 14 bases between them. The CDR3 here is CASSVGVGYEQFF. Here the CDR3 DNA reads TGTGCCAGCAGCGTGGGTGTGGGGTATGAGCAGTTCTTC. The variable domain in full, completed from reference TRBV28 and TRBJ2-1, reads DVKVTQSSRYLVKRTGEKVFLECVQDMDHENMFWYRQDPGLGLRLIYFSYDVKMKEKGDIPEGYSVSREKKERFSLILESASTNQTSMYLCASSVGVGYEQFFGPGTRLTVL.

V gene TRBV30 combines with J gene TRBJ2-6, with 7 nucleotides matching TRBD1. Germline V gene sequence: CDR1 GTSNPN, CDR2 SVGIG (reference sequence). The CDR3 has 17 residues. The J segment lost 0 bases and the V segment lost 3 bases, leaving 8 bases of the junction unmatched. Here the CDR3 DNA reads TGTGCCTGGAGACGGGACAGAGTCCGCTCTGGGGCCAACGTCCTGACTTTC. Translation: CAWRRDRVRSGANVLTF.

V is TRBV27 and J is TRBJ2-7; D is possibly TRBD1 (5 bases). From germline, CDR1 is MNHEY and CDR2 SMNVEV (reference sequence). The CDR3 has 14 amino acids. V was cut by 0 bases and J by 2 bases, with 8 bases left in between. The CDR3 is CASSLSPGPYEQYF. The CDR3 DNA sequence: TGTGCCAGCAGTTTATCGCCAGGGCCCTACGAGCAGTACTTC.

This clone showed up just a few times. The chain's CDR3 is CASSLGTAGDTIYF. The CDR3 region has the DNA TGTGCCAGTAGCCTCGGGACAGCTGGGGACACCATATATTTT. The J gene is TRBJ1-3, the V gene TRBV19, with 7 bases identical to TRBD1. The germline V gene has CDR1 LNHDA and CDR2 SQIVND (reference sequence). The CDR3 length is 14 residues. V was clipped by 6 bases and J by 8 bases; unmatched bases: 10.

This clone was seen just once. The chain is built from TRBV6-5 and TRBJ1-2, with TRBD1 matching over 9 bases. This CDR3 has 13 amino acids. V was clipped by 6 bases and J by 4 bases; unmatched bases: 3. The germline V gene encodes CDR1 MNHEY and CDR2 SVGAGI. CDR3 sequence (DNA): TGTGCCAGCAGATCGACAGGGGGCTATGGCTACACCTTC. Its protein is CASRSTGGYGYTF.